The sequence of this T cell receptor (beta chain) was determined in a study of vaccination effects on CD4 cells after COVID-19. Whole-study context: Samples collected post-vaccine were obtained a median of 72 days after the second dose.

TCRdb's copy holds only in-frame clones and misses some; the assay was immunoSEQ multiplex PCR. Among more than 40,000 clones listed, around 80% were seen once. From germline, CDR1 is SGHNT and CDR2 YYREEE (reference sequence). This CDR3 is 13 amino acids long. J was trimmed by 6 bases and V by 4 bases; bases with no gene match: 5. Sequencing followed a ViraFEST assay step that expanded antigen-specific CD4+ T cells with viral peptide pools. Isolation of CD4+ T cells took place after less than twelve days of culture. The participants, recipients of two vaccine doses, got either BNT162b2 or mRNA-1273. Note on this clone: As yet, its antigen is unknown.

The sequence was obtained from a human donor who received a COVID-19 vaccine. The chain carries TRBV5-4 and TRBJ2-7; 9 bases line up with TRBD1. The specimen was CD4+ T cells from PBMCs cultured with HCoV-OC43 spike peptides, collected after COVID-19 vaccination. Subset described: HCoV-OC43 spike overlapping peptide pool stimulation. The CDR3 sequence is CASSLRQGGEQYF. CDR3 nucleotide sequence: TGTGCCAGCAGCCTAAGACAGGGGGGCGAGCAGTACTTC. Full variable domain (outside the CDR3, taken from reference TRBV5-4 and TRBJ2-7): ETGVTQSPTHLIKTRGQQVTLRCSSQSGHNTVSWYQQALGQGPQFIFQYYREEENGRGNFPPRFSGLQFPNYSSELNVNALELDDSALYLCASSLRQGGEQYFGPGTRLTVT.